A selection of T cell receptor beta chains follows, all from one sample in a study of monozygotic twins with inflammatory bowel disease. TCRdb re-called the 5' RACE reads and shows each CDR3 protein once, DNA omitted. This table lists around 150,000 distinct CDR3 sequences. Sample: blood. Source of these receptors: a human donor with ulcerative colitis or Crohn's disease, or a healthy co-twin of an affected twin (not recorded which). Both conserved end residues are part of each CDR3.

>TRBV30|TRBJ2-1
CAWSEKGRGNVNEQFF
>TRBV7-9|TRBJ1-1
CASSTTGNTEAFF
>TRBV6-5|TRBJ2-1
CASRTRDNEQFF
>TRBV27|TRBJ2-7
CASSLSLGHSYEQYF
>TRBV12-3/TRBV12-4|TRBJ2-7
CASSLNTGTSNEQYF
>TRBV2|TRBJ1-5
CASSDGREYNQPQHF
>TRBV24-1|TRBJ2-3
CATSDLQGASTDTQYF
>TRBV5-1|TRBJ2-1
CASSPPLGFSYNEQFF
>TRBV7-2|TRBJ2-2
CASSLAWAGAGELFF
>TRBV6-1|TRBJ1-5
CASREFGGESNQPQHF
>TRBV9|TRBJ2-3
CASSVVAGGPTDTQYF
>TRBV13|TRBJ1-1
CASSLVRAEAFF
>TRBV27|TRBJ2-7
CASSHDRYKQYF
>TRBV12-3/TRBV12-4|TRBJ2-7
CASSLAQSYEQYF
>TRBV24-1|TRBJ1-5
CATSDPGQGGEPQHF
>TRBV3-1|TRBJ2-2
CASSHWRGPYTGELFF
>TRBV6-2/TRBV6-3|TRBJ1-5
CASSYRISNQPQHF
>TRBV28|TRBJ1-5
CASSLRQINQPQHF
>TRBV7-2|TRBJ2-7
CASSLQGSVPYEQYF
>TRBV11-1|TRBJ2-3
CASSLDPHGDTQYF
>TRBV6-5|TRBJ2-5
CASSYWGGGSRGETQYF
>TRBV7-2|TRBJ2-7
CASSLGTSAYEQYF
>TRBV7-7|TRBJ2-3
CASSLPGADTQYF
>TRBV6-2/TRBV6-3|TRBJ2-7
CASSYSGTGKNEQYF
>TRBV7-8|TRBJ2-3
CASSLVAGGAADTQYF
>TRBV4-1|TRBJ2-1
CASSQTPLFQVGNEQFF